A single TCR beta chain is shown here with its context. The antigen is undetermined. This sample was included in a study of T cell responses to AZD1222 COVID-19 vaccine. Notes on the study in general: Clonal diversity was possibly underestimated, and white British individuals and females predominated among donors. Nearly half of spike-specific TCRs reportedly go after variant regions that carry no mutations. The repertoires were collected only after the peak T cell response.

Second-dose schedules of about 4 or about 12 weeks were combined. Sequencing used immunoSEQ multiplex PCR; TCRdb keeps in-frame clones, though not all of them. The data show approximately 100,000 clones, 85% seen once. Per the germline V gene, CDR1 is SEHNR and CDR2 is FQNEAQ (reference sequence). This CDR3 comprises 12 residues. Trimming stripped 5 bases from V and 8 bases from J, with 12 bases between. The sample was peripheral blood, taken 28 days after the second AZD1222 dose. The clonotype originates from an adult who received the AZD1222 COVID-19 vaccine. The gene calls are TRBV7-9 and TRBJ1-1; maybe TRBD1 (5 bases). The CDR3 spells CASSLGAEEAFF. The CDR3 DNA reads as TGTGCCAGCAGCCTTGGGGCGGAGGAAGCTTTCTTT.